A single T cell receptor beta chain is shown here with its context. The antigen is unknown. This sample was taken from a study of CD8 T cell repertoires and HIV-1 epitope variants. Turning to the study itself: Controls included no peptide, Ebola AY9 epitope, and a CMV, EBV, flu pool.

CDR3 length equals 15 residues. Per germline, CDR1 MDHEN and CDR2 SYDVKM. Trimming stripped 7 bases from V and 0 bases from J, with 15 bases between. Sequencing of TCR beta CDR3 used immunoSEQ survey depth. The protocol was immunoSEQ multiplex PCR, while the TCRdb copy is restricted to in-frame clones and leaves out a portion. The table has approximately 5,600 clones, about three fifths seen once. The receptor was isolated from a male donor with HIV. The source material was cultured CD8+ T cells derived from PBMCs. V gene TRBV28 combines with J gene TRBJ1-1; perhaps TRBD1 as D (6 bases). The CDR3 coding sequence is TGTGCCAGCATAGGGGGGTACAGCCTGAACACTGAAGCTTTCTTT. Amino acids: CASIGGYSLNTEAFF.